This T cell receptor (beta chain) was sequenced for a study of T cells in Graves' hyperthyroidism and ophthalmopathy (dated by TCRdb to about 2019). In terms of the full investigation: Peripheral blood samples were taken at the time of initial diagnosis, prior to any treatment. Once sampling was done, hyperthyroidism patients were given methimazole at a starting dose of 30 mg daily, whereas ophthalmopathy patients were given high-dose intravenous methylprednisolone. The paper reports TCR Vbeta CDR3 sequencing of over 120 peripheral blood samples: 40 to 45 ophthalmopathy, under 80 hyperthyroidism and approximately 17 progressor patients. Prospective prediction of ophthalmopathy was tested in an independent validation cohort consisting of 18 hyperthyroidism patients and around 16 patients who later progressed to ophthalmopathy. For training and testing, the 100 or so patients in the discovery cohort were randomly divided in a 7:3 ratio. The study also compared thyroid tissue and blood T-cell repertoires from about six Graves' hyperthyroidism patients. A discovery cohort of roughly 100 patients, approximately 44 with Graves' ophthalmopathy and approximately 55 with stable Graves' hyperthyroidism, was used to find distinguishing TCR V-J signatures.

A patient counted as having stable Graves' hyperthyroidism if no progression to ophthalmopathy occurred over 18 months of follow-up. Hyperthyroidism patients were newly diagnosed, with disease duration under 2 months, and aged 18 to 65 years. Exclusion was applied to patients with uncontrolled infections, other autoimmune diseases, pregnancy or lactation. Diagnoses were based on clinical symptoms, serum thyroxine and TRAb, thyroid ultrasound and orbital computed tomography. Ficoll-Paque density gradient centrifugation was used to isolate PBMCs from approximately 11 ml of fresh peripheral blood. Total RNA was extracted using Trizol reagent, and RNA quality was assessed on an Agilent 2100 Bioanalyzer. Overall study results and their limits: Most expanded thyroid clonotypes (frequency above 0.001) were also detected in blood, suggesting blood repertoires may reflect thyroid immune responses. Sample size was not statistically predetermined, and investigators were not blinded to group allocation. In validation, the model predicted progression to ophthalmopathy with around 71% sensitivity and less than 75% specificity, a median of approximately 6.7 months before onset. Ophthalmopathy was separated from stable hyperthyroidism by a 13 V-J signature model, with approximately 89% sensitivity and 81% to 82% specificity obtained in cross-validation and 80%/75% obtained in testing.

This clonotype has at least ten counts. Its antigen is still unknown. The record has no base qualities; no much larger clone is one base away. The CDR3 goes from the cysteine to the phenylalanine over 14 residues. CDR3 DNA only is kept here, 42 bases in frame from base 1. Trimmed from V: 4 bases; trimmed from J: 3 bases; junction bases lacking a gene match: 3. Based on the germline V gene (reference sequence), the CDR1 and CDR2 sequences are DFQATT and SNEGSKA. TCR beta CDR3 regions were amplified from RNA transcripts. The first round of RT-PCR for the TCR CDR3 was performed with the HTBI primer set and the Qiagen OneStep RT-PCR kit. A second multiplex PCR round built the libraries, followed by size selection and purification. The libraries were sequenced on an Illumina HiSeq2000 using paired-end 100 bp reads. Regarding the original processing steps: SOAPnuke was used to process the raw data, removing reads that contained adapters or uncalled bases, had a mean Phred below 15, or lacked an exact match to the constant primer or identifier. COPE v1.2.5 was used to merge high-quality paired reads, and clonotypes were defined as unique nucleotide sequences. MiTCR v1.1 was used to align clonotypes to the IMGT TRBV, TRBD and TRBJ reference segments. The analysis included only V-J combinations with a frequency above 0.0001, which together covered around 99% of the repertoires. A TCS score was defined as the ratio of F50 (clonal expansion) to E x V (chaos), with BLOSUM62-based TCRdist applied between CDR3 peptides within each V-J. Welch's t-statistics and random forest reduced just over 500 V-J features to 13, which were used in a naive Bayes classifier (R e1071). TCRdb reprocessed the public reads (quality trimming at Q25 with fastp, clone calling with MiXCR) and kept in-frame beta chains. CDR3 protein sequences are deduplicated, and each keeps its most common genes and DNA. V and J calls and clone size were set by TCRdb, not the authors. The sample has 300,000 to 400,000 distinct CDR3 sequences on record, approximately 15% of them singletons. About 26% of the sample rests with the top ten.

The V gene is TRBV20-1 and the J gene is TRBJ1-3; 10 junctional bases match TRBD1. Sample: blood. The clonotype comes from a woman aged 25 to 39 with Graves' hyperthyroidism. The DNA sequence is given as TGCAGTGCTATGACAGGGGGCGGTGGAAACACCATATATTTT. It translates as CSAMTGGGGNTIYF.